This TCR beta chain was documented in a study of shared clonotypes between healthy human individuals. This table comes from immunoSEQ multiplex PCR, and its TCRdb copy is limited to in-frame clones, with some not included. This repertoire shows roughly 2,000,000 clones, about 95% found once; its top ten account for more than 0.9%. Naive CD8 cells, CD45RO-negative and positively selected for CCR7, excluded terminally differentiated effector memory CD45RA+ cells. HIV-negative, healthy adults without recent acute infections or vaccinations were the donors. The material sequenced was naive CD8+ T cells sorted from blood. The TCR comes from a man between 18 and 29 years old in good health.

The CDR3 spells CAISESDRSYEQYF. In DNA, the CDR3 is TGTGCCATCAGTGAGTCGGACAGGTCCTACGAGCAGTACTTC. The rearrangement joins TRBV10-3 to TRBJ2-7, with 7 positions matching TRBD1. Trimming at V came to 0 bases and at J to 1 base, leaving 0 bases not matched to a gene. Germline V lookup: CDR1 ENHRY, CDR2 SYGVKD. The CDR3 totals 14 residues.